Listed here are 20 T cell receptor beta chains from one sample, sequenced in a study of blood T cells in healthy people across ages. A sample-barcoded 5' primer and a J-beta primer mix were used in a second PCR of about 7 to 12 cycles. TCRdb independently ran MiXCR on the 5' RACE reads; one entry per CDR3 protein. The sample consists of approximately 730,000 distinct CDR3 sequences, roughly 50% of them appearing once. Sequencing was done on a sample of blood. The receptors here all came from an elderly man in good health.

This sequence joins TRBV6-6 and TRBJ2-5, with D maybe TRBD2 (5 bases). V shed 5 bases and J shed 5 bases, with 9 bases lying between them. CDR3 length: 12 residues. Germline V CDR1 and CDR2: MNHNY, SVGAGI (reference sequence). The CDR3 sequence is CASSRPGETQYF. CDR3 nucleotides: TGTGCCAGCAGTCGACCGGGGGAGACCCAGTACTTC.

The CDR3 sequence is CASSPYLGTQYF. CDR3 sequence (DNA): TGTGCCAGCAGTCCCTACCTGGGGACCCAGTACTTC. This chain uses TRBV27 with TRBJ2-5; no reliable D call. This CDR3 spans 12 amino acids. The V gene's germline CDR1 is MNHEY and CDR2 SMNVEV (reference sequence). V was pared by 5 bases and J by 7 bases, with 11 bases between.

The rearrangement uses TRBV4-2 and TRBJ2-4; 10 nucleotides match TRBD2. CDR3 size: 19 residues. From germline, CDR1 is LGHNA and CDR2 YNFKEQ. The trim removed 1 base at V and 0 bases at J, leaving 9 bases unmatched. CDR3 in DNA: TGTGCCAGCAGCCAAGTGTCTAGCGGGGGTAAACTAGCCAAAAACATTCAGTACTTC. Encoded protein: CASSQVSSGGKLAKNIQYF.

This clonotype was seen more than once but under ten times. This sequence joins TRBV7-8 and TRBJ2-7; 7 bases align to TRBD1. Germline V gives CDR1 SGHVS, CDR2 FQNEAQ. This CDR3 spans 16 amino acids. Trimming at V came to 2 bases and at J to 2 bases, leaving 9 bases not matched to a gene. In DNA form, the CDR3 reads TGTGCCAGCAGCTTAAACACCGGGACAGACGCCTACGAGCAGTACTTC. Amino acid sequence: CASSLNTGTDAYEQYF.

This clonotype was counted a single time. The chain joins TRBV2 to TRBJ2-2, with TRBD2 matching 11 bases. This CDR3 region has 16 residues. Germline V gene sequence: CDR1 SNHLY, CDR2 FYNNEI. V shed 6 bases, J shed 4 bases, and the junction held 7 bases outside the gene matches. The CDR3 DNA reads TGTGCCAGCAGGGAGACTAGCGGGATTGTCACCGGGGAGCTGTTTTTT. Protein product: CASRETSGIVTGELFF.

This chain uses TRBV29-1 with TRBJ1-1, with D possibly TRBD1 on 5 matching bases. CDR1 and CDR2 (germline): SQVTM, ANQGSEA. This CDR3 contains 13 residues. The V and J ends lost 2 bases and 0 bases respectively, with 7 bases between them. The CDR3 loop is CSVESGVNTEAFF. Written as DNA, the CDR3 is TGCAGCGTTGAATCGGGGGTGAACACTGAAGCTTTCTTT. The full variable domain, in which reference TRBV29-1 and TRBJ1-1 provide the parts outside the CDR3, is SAVISQKPSRDICQRGTSLTIQCQVDSQVTMMFWYRQQPGQSLTLIATANQGSEATYESGFVIDKFPISRPNLTFSTLTVSNMSPEDSSIYLCSVESGVNTEAFFGQGTRLTVV.

This clonotype has a handful of counts. CDR3 DNA: TGCGCCAGCAGCTTGGTAGGGACGCCAAGCACAGATACGCAGTATTTT. Translation gives CASSLVGTPSTDTQYF. The chain is built from TRBV5-1 and TRBJ2-3; tentatively, D is TRBD1 or TRBD2 (5 bases each). The length of the CDR3 is 16 residues. Germline-derived CDR1 and CDR2 are SGHRS and YFSETQ. Trimming pared 0 bases from V and 0 bases from J, leaving 11 bases between.

This clonotype was counted between two and nine times. The chain is built from TRBV7-2 and TRBJ1-5; D uncertain. Germline lookup yields CDR1 SGHTA and CDR2 FQGNSA. With 5 bases removed from V and 4 bases from J, the gap between germline ends came to 15 bases. CDR3 length: 15 amino acids. The CDR3 DNA reads as TGTGCCAGCAGCCAGGCCGGCCAGTTAAATCAGCCCCAGCATTTT. It codes for CASSQAGQLNQPQHF.

This chain links TRBV11-2 with TRBJ1-5; possibly TRBD1 for D (6 bases). The V end lost 0 bases, the J end lost 0 bases, and 9 bases lay between the germline ends. CDR1 is SGHAT and CDR2 is FQNNGV in the germline V gene. This CDR3 is 16 amino acids long. For the CDR3, the DNA is TGTGCCAGCAGCTTAGACGGGGGGCATAGCAATCAGCCCCAGCATTTT. This sequence encodes CASSLDGGHSNQPQHF.

The rearrangement joins TRBV14 to TRBJ2-1; D is unresolved. The ends were cut back, 1 base at V and 4 bases at J, with 8 bases in the middle. Germline V gene data show CDR1 as SGHDN and CDR2 as FVKESK. This CDR3 contains 14 residues. The CDR3 spells CASSQVQVYNEQFF. The CDR3 DNA sequence: TGTGCCAGCAGCCAAGTGCAAGTATACAATGAGCAGTTCTTC.

This clonotype has just a few counts. V gene TRBV4-1 combines with J gene TRBJ2-7; D is ambiguous. CDR1 MGHRA and CDR2 YSYEKL come from the germline V gene. The CDR3 runs to 15 residues. The V gene lost 0 bases and the J gene lost 4 bases, with 13 bases spanning the gap. The CDR3 loop is CASSQEETVIYEQYF. In DNA, the CDR3 is TGCGCCAGCAGCCAAGAGGAAACGGTTATTTACGAGCAGTACTTC.

This clonotype occurred a few times. The chain employs TRBV10-3 and TRBJ2-3; no firm D call. The CDR3 sequence is 12 residues long. CDR1 ENHRY and CDR2 SYGVKD come from the germline V gene. The V gene lost 3 bases and the J gene lost 10 bases, with 11 bases spanning the gap. CDR3 sequence: CAISENSNAQYF. The CDR3 bases are TGTGCCATCAGTGAAAACTCCAATGCGCAGTATTTT.

This clonotype was observed once. The chain recombines TRBV27 with TRBJ2-3; D is perhaps TRBD1 (6 bases). The V end was cut by 4 bases, the J end by 5 bases, with 13 bases between. The CDR3 covers 14 residues. Germline CDR1 is MNHEY and CDR2 is SMNVEV (reference sequence). CDR3 loop: CASSSQGQGDTQYF. CDR3 DNA: TGTGCCAGCAGTTCACAGGGCCAGGGAGATACGCAGTATTTT.

The V gene is TRBV29-1, the J gene TRBJ2-3, with 14 nucleotides matching TRBD2. After removal of 7 bases from V and 0 bases from J, the junction contained 3 bases not matched to a gene. The CDR3 runs to 15 residues. Germline V gives CDR1 SQVTM, CDR2 ANQGSEA. The CDR3 reads CSGGTSGSSTDTQYF. DNA of the CDR3: TGCAGCGGGGGGACTAGCGGGAGTAGCACAGATACGCAGTATTTT.

This clonotype was detected a few times. V and J are TRBV29-1 and TRBJ2-1; 9 nucleotides agree with TRBD2. The junction had 3 bases not matched to a gene; V was cut back by 6 bases and J by 0 bases. Germline CDR1 SQVTM, CDR2 ANQGSEA. The CDR3 sequence is 14 residues long. CDR3 residues: CSVLAGASYNEQFF. Written as DNA, the CDR3 is TGCAGCGTCTTAGCGGGGGCCTCCTACAATGAGCAGTTCTTC.

V and J are TRBV20-1 and TRBJ1-1, with 10 bases identical to TRBD1. Unmatched junction bases numbered 5, after V lost 5 bases and J lost 5 bases. The CDR3 runs 13 residues. CDR1 and CDR2 (germline): DFQATT, SNEGSKA (reference sequence). The CDR3 spells CSARDRGETEAFF. DNA for the CDR3: TGCAGTGCTCGGGACAGGGGCGAGACTGAAGCTTTCTTT.

This clonotype appeared a few times. The V gene is TRBV6-1, the J gene TRBJ1-6, with a possible D match to TRBD1 (5 bases). Germline CDR1 and CDR2: MNHNS and SASEGT. The V end was cut by 5 bases, the J end by 8 bases, with 19 bases between. The CDR3 runs to 16 residues. CDR3 DNA sequence: TGTGCCAGCAGTACCGGCGGTCTTAGAGGGGATTCACCCCTCCACTTT. Protein: CASSTGGLRGDSPLHF.

This clonotype was recorded many times. The V call is TRBV20-1, the J call TRBJ2-3; 10 bases agree with TRBD2. This CDR3 contains 15 residues. Germline V gene data show CDR1 as DFQATT and CDR2 as SNEGSKA (reference sequence). V shed 6 bases and J 2 bases; nucleotides not matched to a gene: 8. As DNA, the CDR3 is TGCAGTGCCCAATCCGGGACTAGCGCCACAGATACGCAGTATTTT. Translating gives CSAQSGTSATDTQYF.

The rearrangement joins TRBV7-9 to TRBJ2-3; no clear D gene. CDR3 length: 16 amino acids. V lost 5 bases to trimming and J lost 2 bases, with 17 bases between them. Looked up from germline, CDR1 is SEHNR and CDR2 is FQNEAQ (reference sequence). In nucleotides, the CDR3 is TGTGCCAGCAGCGCTCCTCCGGGTCGAAACACAGATACGCAGTATTTT. It encodes CASSAPPGRNTDTQYF.

The genes are TRBV20-1 and TRBJ2-6; unclear D gene. The CDR3 is 14 residues long. The germline gives CDR1 DFQATT, CDR2 SNEGSKA (reference sequence). Deletions cut 4 bases from V and 4 bases from J, with 11 bases between. In DNA form, the CDR3 reads TGCAGTGCTAAGTTTCCCCGGGGGGCCAACGTCCTGACTTTC. The encoded protein is CSAKFPRGANVLTF.